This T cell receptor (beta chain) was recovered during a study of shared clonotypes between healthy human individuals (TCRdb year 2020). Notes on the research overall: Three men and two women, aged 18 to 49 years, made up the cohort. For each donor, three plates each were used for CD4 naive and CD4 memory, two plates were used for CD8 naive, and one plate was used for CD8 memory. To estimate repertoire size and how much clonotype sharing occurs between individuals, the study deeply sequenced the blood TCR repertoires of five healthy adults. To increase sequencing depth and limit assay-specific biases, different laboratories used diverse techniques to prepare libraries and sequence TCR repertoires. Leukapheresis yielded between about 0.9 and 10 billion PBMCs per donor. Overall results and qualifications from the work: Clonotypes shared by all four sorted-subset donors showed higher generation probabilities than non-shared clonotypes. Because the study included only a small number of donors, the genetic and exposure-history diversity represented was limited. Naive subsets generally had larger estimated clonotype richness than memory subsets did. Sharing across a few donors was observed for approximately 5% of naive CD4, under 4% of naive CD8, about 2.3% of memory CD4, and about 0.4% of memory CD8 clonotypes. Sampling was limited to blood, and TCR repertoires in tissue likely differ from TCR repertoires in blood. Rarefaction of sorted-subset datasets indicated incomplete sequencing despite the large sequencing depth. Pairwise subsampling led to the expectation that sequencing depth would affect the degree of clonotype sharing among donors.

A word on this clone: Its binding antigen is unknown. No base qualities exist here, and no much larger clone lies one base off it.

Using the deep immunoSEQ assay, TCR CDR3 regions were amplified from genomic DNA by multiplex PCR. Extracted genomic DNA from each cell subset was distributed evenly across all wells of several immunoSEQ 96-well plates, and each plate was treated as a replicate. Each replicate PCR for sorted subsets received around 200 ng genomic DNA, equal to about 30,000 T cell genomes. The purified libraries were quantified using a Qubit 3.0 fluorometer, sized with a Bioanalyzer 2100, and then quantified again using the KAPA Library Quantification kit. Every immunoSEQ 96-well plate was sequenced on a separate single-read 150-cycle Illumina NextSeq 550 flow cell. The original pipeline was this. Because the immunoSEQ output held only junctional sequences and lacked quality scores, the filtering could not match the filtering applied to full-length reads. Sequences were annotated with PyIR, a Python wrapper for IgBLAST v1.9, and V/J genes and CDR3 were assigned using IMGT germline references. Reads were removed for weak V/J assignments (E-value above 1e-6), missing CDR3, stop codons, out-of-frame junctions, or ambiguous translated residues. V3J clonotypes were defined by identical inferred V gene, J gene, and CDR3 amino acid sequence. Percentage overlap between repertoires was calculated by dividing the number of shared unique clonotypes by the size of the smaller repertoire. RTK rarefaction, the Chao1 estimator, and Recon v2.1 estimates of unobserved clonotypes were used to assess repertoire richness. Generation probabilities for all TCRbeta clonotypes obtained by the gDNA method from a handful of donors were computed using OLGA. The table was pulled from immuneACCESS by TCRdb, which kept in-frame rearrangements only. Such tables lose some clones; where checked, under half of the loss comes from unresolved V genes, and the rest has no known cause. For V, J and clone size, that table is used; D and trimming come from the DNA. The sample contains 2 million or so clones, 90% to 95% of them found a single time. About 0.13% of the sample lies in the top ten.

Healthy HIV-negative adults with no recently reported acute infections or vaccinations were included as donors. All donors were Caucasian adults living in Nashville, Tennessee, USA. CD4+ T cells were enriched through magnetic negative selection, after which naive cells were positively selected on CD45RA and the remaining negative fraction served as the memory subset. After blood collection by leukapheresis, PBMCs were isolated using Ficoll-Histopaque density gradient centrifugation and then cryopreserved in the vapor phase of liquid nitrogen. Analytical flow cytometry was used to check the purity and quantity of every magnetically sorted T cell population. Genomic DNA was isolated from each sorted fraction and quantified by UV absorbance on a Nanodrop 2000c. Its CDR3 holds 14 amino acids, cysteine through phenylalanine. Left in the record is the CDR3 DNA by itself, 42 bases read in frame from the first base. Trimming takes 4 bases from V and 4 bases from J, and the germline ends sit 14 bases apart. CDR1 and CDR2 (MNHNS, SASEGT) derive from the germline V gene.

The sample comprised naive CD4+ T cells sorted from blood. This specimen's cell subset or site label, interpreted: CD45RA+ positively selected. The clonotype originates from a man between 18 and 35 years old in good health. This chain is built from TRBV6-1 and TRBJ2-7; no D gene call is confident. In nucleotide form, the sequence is TGTGCCAGCAGTGGGGTTAACGGTCCGTACGAGCAGTACTTC. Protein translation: CASSGVNGPYEQYF.